This record looks at one T cell receptor beta chain sequence and its context. Antigen unknown. Assay used: immunoSEQ multiplex PCR; TCRdb lists only in-frame clones, some missing. The sample lists 70,000 or so clones, 80% to 90% occurring once. This sample is part of a study of a mutant IDH1 vaccine in newly diagnosed glioma. Study in general: Previous treatment comprised radiotherapy, temozolomide, or both, mostly both. Findings and limits, study-wide: Approximately 95% of patients showed vaccine-induced immune responses across multiple MHC alleles. Changes to the top peripheral T cell clonotypes appeared unrelated to pseudoprogression.

The CDR3 extends over 13 amino acids. The V and J ends lost 2 bases and 1 base respectively, with 3 bases between them. CDR1 and CDR2 (germline): SEHNR, FQNEAQ (reference sequence). Time point reported: baseline, week 1 (first vaccination visit). Treatment defined: pre-vaccination baseline after standard-of-care therapy. In every donor, the tumor was a new WHO grade 3 or 4 IDH1-mutant, ATRX-lost astrocytoma. The chain recombines TRBV7-9 with TRBJ1-5; D gene uncertain. The sequencing used peripheral blood mononuclear cells (PBMCs), collected from a glioma patient treated with radiotherapy, temozolomide or both. The TCR originated in a woman under 30 with glioma. Some clones in this sample may be carry-over from other donors' samples. For the CDR3, the DNA is TGTGCCAGCAGCTTAAACAGCAATCAGCCCCAGCATTTT. This gives the protein CASSLNSNQPQHF.